These T cell receptor beta chains were read from a single sample in a study of early T cells in non-severe SARS-CoV-2 infection. Each CDR3 protein is one row after TCRdb ran MiXCR on the 5' RACE reads. The sample contains about 70,000 distinct CDR3 sequences, about 14% of which appear only once. Sequences were derived from whole blood, sampled at baseline. The source of these receptors is an adult who was a healthcare worker with PCR-confirmed SARS-CoV-2 infection or an uninfected control (not recorded which). Both conserved end residues are part of each CDR3. A D gene is named only where the DNA matches it firmly. The size entry is marked missing in some rows and otherwise reads once, few, many or a size class.

>-|TRBV28|TRBJ2-7|TRBD1
TGTGCCACCACGGAAGCAGGGGGCCCCTACGAGCAGTACTTC
CATTEAGGPYEQYF
>-|TRBV5-1|TRBJ2-5|TRBD2
TGCGCCAGCAGCTTGGAAGCGGGAGGACCAAAGACCCAGTACTTC
CASSLEAGGPKTQYF
>-|TRBV29-1|TRBJ2-3|TRBD2
TGCAGCGCCGACACTAGCGGACCCACAGATACGCAGTATTTT
CSADTSGPTDTQYF
>few|TRBV7-2|TRBJ2-1|TRBD2
TGTGCCAGCAGCTCGCAAGCGGGAGTAATAAGCAATGAGCAGTTCTTC
CASSSQAGVISNEQFF
>many|TRBV5-4|TRBJ2-3|TRBD2
TGTGCCAGCAGTTACGACTTTGCAGCGGGAGGGACAGATACGCAGTATTTT
CASSYDFAAGGTDTQYF
>-|TRBV28|TRBJ2-3|TRBD1
TGTGCCAGCATCGTACAGGGGGCTAGGACAGATACGCAGTATTTT
CASIVQGARTDTQYF
>few|TRBV24-1|TRBJ2-1|-
TGTGCCACCACCAGAGCGGGTGAGCAGTTCTTC
CATTRAGEQFF
>many|TRBV6-6|TRBJ2-2|-
TGTGCCAGCAGCCCCTCCTCGCCTGGGGAGCTGTTTTTT
CASSPSSPGELFF
>few|TRBV5-1|TRBJ2-1|-
TGCGCCAGCACCCGCGGAGGTCTTTCCTACAATGAGCAGTTCTTC
CASTRGGLSYNEQFF
>many|TRBV27|TRBJ2-7|TRBD1
TGTGCCAGCAGCTCGGGACAGAGCACCTCCTACGAGCAGTACTTC
CASSSGQSTSYEQYF
>-|TRBV21-1|TRBJ1-1|-
TGTAAGGAATCGGTGACTGAAGCTTTCTTT
CKESVTEAFF
>-|TRBV7-3|TRBJ2-1|-
TGTGCCAGCAGTTCCAACCCTAGCTCCAATGAGCAGTTCTTC
CASSSNPSSNEQFF
>medium-sized|TRBV6-1|TRBJ2-1|-
TGTGCCAGCAGTTTGGGCGAAGGTCCCTACAATGAGCAGTTCTTC
CASSLGEGPYNEQFF
>few|TRBV7-6|TRBJ2-7|TRBD2
TGTGCCAGCAGCTCCGCCTCTGGGACTAGCGGCCCCTACGAGCAGTACTTC
CASSSASGTSGPYEQYF
>few|TRBV16|TRBJ1-5|-
TGTGCCAGCAGCCAATCTGCCGGGGTTGGAAATCAGCCCCAGCATTTT
CASSQSAGVGNQPQHF
>-|TRBV20-1|TRBJ2-2|TRBD2
TGCAGTGCTCGAACTAGCGGAGCCCTCACCGGGGAGCTGTTTTTT
CSARTSGALTGELFF
>many|TRBV9|TRBJ1-4|TRBD1
TGTGCCAGCAGCGTACAGGGGGCAGAGGAAAAACTGTTTTTT
CASSVQGAEEKLFF
>-|TRBV6-6|TRBJ2-5|-
TGTGCCAGCAGTTATGCTGGGGGCCCCTTTGGGACCCAGTACTTC
CASSYAGGPFGTQYF
>-|TRBV18|TRBJ2-2|TRBD1
TGTGCCAGCTCACCAGGGACAGATAACACCGGGGAGCTGTTTTTT
CASSPGTDNTGELFF
>-|TRBV4-1|TRBJ2-2|-
TGCGCCAGCAGCCAGGACCCTGGGGAGCTGTTTTTT
CASSQDPGELFF
>-|TRBV5-4|TRBJ1-1|-
TGTGCCAGCAGACCCCGAACGGGGACTGAAGCTTTCTTT
CASRPRTGTEAFF
>few|TRBV27|TRBJ2-1|TRBD2
TGTGCCAGCAGTTTATCGAGGGGAGGGGTGCGGGAGCAGTTCTTC
CASSLSRGGVREQFF
>many|TRBV7-9|TRBJ1-1|-
TGTGCCAGCAGAGAGGGGGTAGCGGAAGCTTTCTTT
CASREGVAEAFF
>few|TRBV29-1|TRBJ2-3|-
TGCAGCGTTGGGGCAGGCTTACCTCGGGATACGCAGTATTTT
CSVGAGLPRDTQYF
>few|TRBV9|TRBJ2-7|-
TGTGCCAGCAGCGCTCACCACGAGTCGTCCTACGAGCAGTACTTC
CASSAHHESSYEQYF
>many|TRBV11-2|TRBJ1-6|-
TGTGCCAGCAGCTTAGACGAGGGAGCTGGGTCACCCCTCCACTTT
CASSLDEGAGSPLHF
>few|TRBV28|TRBJ2-7|-
TGTGCCAGCGCCCCGGGACGGCCCTACGAGCAGTACTTC
CASAPGRPYEQYF
>-|TRBV20-1|TRBJ2-1|-
TGCAGTGCTAGGGAGCTTAGCAGGGGCTACAATGAGCAGTTCTTC
CSARELSRGYNEQFF
>few|TRBV2|TRBJ1-5|-
TGTGCCAGCAGGGGGACGGGAAATCAGCCCCAGCATTTT
CASRGTGNQPQHF
>few|TRBV2|TRBJ2-3|-
TGTGCCAGCAGTGAAGAATTGCAGAGCACAGATACGCAGTATTTT
CASSEELQSTDTQYF
>many|TRBV3-1|TRBJ2-2|-
TGTGCCAGCAGCCTCCTGGCCGGGGAGCTGTTTTTT
CASSLLAGELFF
>-|TRBV6-6|TRBJ2-1|-
TGTGCCAGCAGTGACTTAGCGAAACGCAACAATGAGCAGTTCTTC
CASSDLAKRNNEQFF
>few|TRBV28|TRBJ1-3|-
TGTGCCACCACCCTGTGGAGGGCGATCTCTGGAAACACCATATATTTT
CATTLWRAISGNTIYF
>few|TRBV6-6|TRBJ2-1|TRBD2
TGTGCCAGCAGATCGGGACTAGCGGTTCTCTCCTACAATGAGCAGTTCTTC
CASRSGLAVLSYNEQFF
>-|TRBV5-4|TRBJ2-2|-
TGTGCCAGCAGCTGGGTTGGAGCGACAAACACCGGGGAGCTGTTTTTT
CASSWVGATNTGELFF
>-|TRBV14|TRBJ2-2|-
TGTGCCAGCAGCCAACTGGTGGGAGCCCCCACGGGGACCGGGGAGCTGTTTTTT
CASSQLVGAPTGTGELFF
>-|TRBV12-5|TRBJ1-1|-
TGTGCTAGTGGTTTCGGGAACACGGGGACTGAAGCTTTCTTT
CASGFGNTGTEAFF
>few|TRBV29-1|TRBJ1-1|-
TGCAGCGTTGTGAGAAGGGCGAGGTCAACTGAAGCTTTCTTT
CSVVRRARSTEAFF
>many|TRBV20-1|TRBJ1-3|-
TGCAGTGCTAGAGAGACCGGGGTCGGAAACACCATATATTTT
CSARETGVGNTIYF
>-|TRBV4-1|TRBJ2-7|-
TGCGCCAGCAGCCAAGATACGAGGGAGGCCTACGAGCAGTACTTC
CASSQDTREAYEQYF
>-|TRBV4-2|TRBJ1-6|-
TGTGCCAGCAGCCCATCTGGGGGGGCCATCACTCCCCTCCACTTT
CASSPSGGAITPLHF
>many|TRBV11-2|TRBJ2-1|-
TGTGCCAGCAGCTCCTGGAGTAGGAATGAGCAGTTCTTC
CASSSWSRNEQFF
>many|TRBV19|TRBJ2-2|-
TGTGCCAGTAGTATCGAGGCCCAGCGGTACGGGGAGCTGTTTTTT
CASSIEAQRYGELFF
>once|TRBV19|TRBJ2-2|-
TGTGCCAGTAGTCCCCTTTACGACACCGGGGAGCTGTTTTTT
CASSPLYDTGELFF